This T cell receptor (beta chain) is from a study of radiotherapy plus CTLA-4 blockade in lung cancer. About the research overall: Patients showed objective responses in about 20% of cases, and disease control was achieved by approximately 31%. Broader study findings: Radiotherapy with ipilimumab was followed by blood expansion of tumor-derived clones.

Assay used: immunoSEQ multiplex PCR; TCRdb lists only in-frame clones, some missing. The data contain some 90,000 clones, roughly four fifths of them singletons. Focal radiation with ipilimumab CTLA-4 blockade was given to patients with chemo-refractory metastatic non-small-cell lung cancer. CDR1 and CDR2 (germline): LNHDA, SQIVND (reference sequence). Trimming stripped 3 bases from V and 4 bases from J, with 10 bases between. This CDR3 region has 14 residues. Concerning this clone: Its specificity is unknown.

V and J are TRBV19 and TRBJ2-1; no firm D call. This TCR was recovered from a human donor with non-small cell lung cancer who had stable disease on radiotherapy plus ipilimumab. Sequenced material: peripheral blood, taken from a patient treated with radiotherapy plus ipilimumab. The CDR3 spells CASSIHQPYNEQFF. The CDR3 bases are TGTGCCAGTAGTATTCATCAACCATACAATGAGCAGTTCTTC. Full variable domain (missing parts from reference TRBV19 and TRBJ2-1): DGGITQSPKYLFRKEGQNVTLSCEQNLNHDAMYWYRQDPGQGLRLIYYSQIVNDFQKGDIAEGYSVSREKKESFPLTVTSAQKNPTAFYLCASSIHQPYNEQFFGPGTRLTVL.